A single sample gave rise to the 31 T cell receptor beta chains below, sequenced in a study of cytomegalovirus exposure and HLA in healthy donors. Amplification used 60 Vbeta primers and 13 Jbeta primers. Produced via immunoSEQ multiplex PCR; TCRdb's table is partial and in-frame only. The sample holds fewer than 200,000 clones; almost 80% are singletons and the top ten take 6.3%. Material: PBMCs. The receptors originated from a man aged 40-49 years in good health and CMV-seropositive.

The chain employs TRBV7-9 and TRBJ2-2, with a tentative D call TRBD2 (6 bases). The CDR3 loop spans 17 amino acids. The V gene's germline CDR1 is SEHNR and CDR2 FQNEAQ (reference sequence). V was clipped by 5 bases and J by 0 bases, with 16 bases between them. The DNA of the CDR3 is TGTGCCAGCAGCCCGGGGGTTGGGGAGGCGAACACCGGGGAGCTGTTTTTT. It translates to CASSPGVGEANTGELFF.

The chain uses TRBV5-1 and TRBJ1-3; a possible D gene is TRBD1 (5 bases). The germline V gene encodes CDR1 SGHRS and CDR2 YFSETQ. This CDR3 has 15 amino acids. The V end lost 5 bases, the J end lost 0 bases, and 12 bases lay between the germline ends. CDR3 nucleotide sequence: TGCGCCAGCAGTTTGACAGATTACTCTGGAAACACCATATATTTT. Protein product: CASSLTDYSGNTIYF.

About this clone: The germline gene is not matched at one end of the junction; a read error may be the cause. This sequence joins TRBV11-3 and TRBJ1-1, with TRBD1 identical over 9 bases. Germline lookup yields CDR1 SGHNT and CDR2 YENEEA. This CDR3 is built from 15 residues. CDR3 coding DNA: TGTGCCAGCAGCCCCGACAGGGGGACGAACAGTGAAGCTTTCTTT. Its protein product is CASSPDRGTNSEAFF.

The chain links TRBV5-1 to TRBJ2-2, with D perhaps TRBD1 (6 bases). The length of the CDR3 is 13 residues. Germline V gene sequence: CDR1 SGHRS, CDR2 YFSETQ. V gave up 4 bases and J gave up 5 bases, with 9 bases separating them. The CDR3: CASSNRDTGELFF. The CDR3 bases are TGCGCCAGCAGCAACAGGGATACCGGGGAGCTGTTTTTT.

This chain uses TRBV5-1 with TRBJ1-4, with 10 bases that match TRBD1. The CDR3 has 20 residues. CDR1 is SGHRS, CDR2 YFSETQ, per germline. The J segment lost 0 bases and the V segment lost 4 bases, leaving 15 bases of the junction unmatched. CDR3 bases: TGCGCCAGCAGCGTGGATGCTCCGGGACAGGGGACTGCAACTAATGAAAAACTGTTTTTT. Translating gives CASSVDAPGQGTATNEKLFF.

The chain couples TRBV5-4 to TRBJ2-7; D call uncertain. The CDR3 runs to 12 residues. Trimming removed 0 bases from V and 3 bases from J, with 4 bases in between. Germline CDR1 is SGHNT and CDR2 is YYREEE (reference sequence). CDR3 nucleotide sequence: TGTGCCAGCAGCTTGGACATCTACGAGCAGTACTTC. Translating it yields CASSLDIYEQYF.

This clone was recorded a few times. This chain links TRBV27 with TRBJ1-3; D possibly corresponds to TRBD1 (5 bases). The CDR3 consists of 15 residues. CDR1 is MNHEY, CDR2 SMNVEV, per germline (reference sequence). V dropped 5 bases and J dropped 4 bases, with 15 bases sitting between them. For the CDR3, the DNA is TGTGCCAGCAGTCGGTTTGGGGCAGAAGGAAACACCATATATTTT. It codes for CASSRFGAEGNTIYF.

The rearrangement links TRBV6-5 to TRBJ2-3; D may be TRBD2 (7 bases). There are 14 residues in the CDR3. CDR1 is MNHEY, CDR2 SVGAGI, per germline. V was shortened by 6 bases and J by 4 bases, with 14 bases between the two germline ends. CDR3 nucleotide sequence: TGTGCCAGCAGCCCCAGGGAGGGGGCAGATACGCAGTATTTT. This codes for CASSPREGADTQYF.

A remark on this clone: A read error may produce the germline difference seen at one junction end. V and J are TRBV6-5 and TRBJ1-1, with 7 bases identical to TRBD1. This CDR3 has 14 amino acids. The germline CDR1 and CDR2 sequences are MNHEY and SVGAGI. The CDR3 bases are TGTGCCCGCAGTACTCGGACAGGGAACACTGAAGCTTTCTTT. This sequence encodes CARSTRTGNTEAFF.

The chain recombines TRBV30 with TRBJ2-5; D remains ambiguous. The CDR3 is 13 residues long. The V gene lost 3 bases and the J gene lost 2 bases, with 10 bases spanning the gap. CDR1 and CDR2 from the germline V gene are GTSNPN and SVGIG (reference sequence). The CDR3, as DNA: TGTGCCTGGAGCAGGCGCGTGCAAGAGACCCAGTACTTC. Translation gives CAWSRRVQETQYF.

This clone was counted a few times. The CDR3 spells CAWIDRAGANVLTF. The CDR3, as DNA: TGTGCCTGGATTGACAGGGCTGGGGCCAACGTCCTGACTTTC. The rearrangement links TRBV30 to TRBJ2-6; 7 bases are shared with TRBD1. After removal of 4 bases from V and 2 bases from J, the junction contained 2 bases not matched to a gene. Germline CDR1 is GTSNPN and CDR2 is SVGIG (reference sequence). CDR3 length: 14 amino acids.

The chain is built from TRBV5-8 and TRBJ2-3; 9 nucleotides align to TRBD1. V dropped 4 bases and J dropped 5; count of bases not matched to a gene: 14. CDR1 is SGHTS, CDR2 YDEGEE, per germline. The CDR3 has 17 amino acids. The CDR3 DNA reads TGTGCCAGCAGCCGGGGCGAGGACAGGGGAATTCGAGATACGCAGTATTTT. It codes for CASSRGEDRGIRDTQYF.

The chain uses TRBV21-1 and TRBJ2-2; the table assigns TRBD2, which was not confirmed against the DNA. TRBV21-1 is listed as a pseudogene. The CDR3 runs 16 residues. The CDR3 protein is CASNGLDRGGAGELFF. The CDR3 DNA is TGTGCCAGCAACGGACTAGATCGAGGGGGGGCCGGGGAGCTGTTTTTT.

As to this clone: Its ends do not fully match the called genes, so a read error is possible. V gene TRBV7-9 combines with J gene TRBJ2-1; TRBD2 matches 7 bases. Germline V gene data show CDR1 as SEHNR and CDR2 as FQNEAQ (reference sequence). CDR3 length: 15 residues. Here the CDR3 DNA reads TGTGCCAGCAGCTTTATTAGCGGGCCATACAATAAGCAGTTCTTC. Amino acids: CASSFISGPYNKQFF.

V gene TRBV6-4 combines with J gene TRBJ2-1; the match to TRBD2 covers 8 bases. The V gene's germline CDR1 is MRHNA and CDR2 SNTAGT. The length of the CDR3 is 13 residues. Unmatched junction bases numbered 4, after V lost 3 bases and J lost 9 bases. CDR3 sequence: CASSEGLDGEQFF. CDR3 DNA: TGTGCCAGCAGTGAGGGACTAGATGGTGAGCAGTTCTTC.

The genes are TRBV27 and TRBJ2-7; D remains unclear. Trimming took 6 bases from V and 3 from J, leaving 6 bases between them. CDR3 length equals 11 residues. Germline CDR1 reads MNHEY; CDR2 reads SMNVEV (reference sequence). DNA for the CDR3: TGTGCCAGCAGGCCCTACTACGAGCAGTACTTC. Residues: CASRPYYEQYF.

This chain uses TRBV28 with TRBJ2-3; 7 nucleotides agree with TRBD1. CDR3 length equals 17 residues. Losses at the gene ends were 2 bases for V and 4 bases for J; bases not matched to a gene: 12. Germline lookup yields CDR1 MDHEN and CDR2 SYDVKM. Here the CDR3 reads CASSLLVTGSLADTQYF. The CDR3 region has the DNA TGTGCCAGCAGTTTACTAGTGACAGGGTCGCTGGCAGATACGCAGTATTTT.

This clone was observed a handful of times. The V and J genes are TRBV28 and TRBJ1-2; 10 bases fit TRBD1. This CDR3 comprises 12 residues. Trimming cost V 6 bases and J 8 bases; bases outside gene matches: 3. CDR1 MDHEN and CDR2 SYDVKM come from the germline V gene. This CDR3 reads CASRLTGGGYTF. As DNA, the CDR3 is TGTGCCAGCAGATTGACAGGGGGCGGCTACACCTTC.

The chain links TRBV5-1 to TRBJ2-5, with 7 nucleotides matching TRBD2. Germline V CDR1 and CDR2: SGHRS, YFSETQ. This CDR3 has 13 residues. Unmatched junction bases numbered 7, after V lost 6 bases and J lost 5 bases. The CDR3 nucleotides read TGCGCCAGCACCGGAGGGGAGGGGGAGACCCAGTACTTC. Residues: CASTGGEGETQYF.

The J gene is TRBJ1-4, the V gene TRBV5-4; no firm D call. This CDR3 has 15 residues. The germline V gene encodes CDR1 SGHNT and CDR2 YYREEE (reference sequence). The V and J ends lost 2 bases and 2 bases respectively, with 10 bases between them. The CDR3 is CASSLTTDTNEKLFF. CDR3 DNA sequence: TGTGCCAGCAGCTTAACCACAGACACTAATGAAAAACTGTTTTTT.

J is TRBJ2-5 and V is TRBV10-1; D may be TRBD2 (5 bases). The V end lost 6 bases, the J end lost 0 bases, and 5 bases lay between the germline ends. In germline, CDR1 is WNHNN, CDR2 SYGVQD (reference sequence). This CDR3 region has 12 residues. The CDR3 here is CASSGNQETQYF. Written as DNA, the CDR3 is TGCGCCAGCAGCGGGAACCAAGAGACCCAGTACTTC.

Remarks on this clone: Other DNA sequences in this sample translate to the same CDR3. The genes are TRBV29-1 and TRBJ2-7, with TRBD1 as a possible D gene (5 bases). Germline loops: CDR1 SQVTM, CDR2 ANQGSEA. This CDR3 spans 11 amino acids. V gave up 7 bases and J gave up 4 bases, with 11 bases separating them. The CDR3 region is CSAGRDYEQYF. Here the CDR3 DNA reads TGCAGCGCTGGCAGGGATTACGAGCAGTACTTC.

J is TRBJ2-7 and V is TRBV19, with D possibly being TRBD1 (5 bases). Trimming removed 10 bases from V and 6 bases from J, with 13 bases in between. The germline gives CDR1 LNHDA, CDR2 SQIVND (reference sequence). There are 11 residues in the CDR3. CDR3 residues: CATSGRFEQYF. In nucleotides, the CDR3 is TGTGCCACTTCAGGGCGGTTCGAGCAGTACTTC.

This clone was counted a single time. As DNA, the CDR3 is TGCGCCAGCAGCTTGGGACACGCCGGGGCCAACGTCCTGACTTTC. It yields the protein CASSLGHAGANVLTF. This chain uses TRBV5-1 with TRBJ2-6; D call uncertain. This CDR3 is built from 15 residues. V was pared by 0 bases and J by 4 bases, with 8 bases between. The germline V gene encodes CDR1 SGHRS and CDR2 YFSETQ.

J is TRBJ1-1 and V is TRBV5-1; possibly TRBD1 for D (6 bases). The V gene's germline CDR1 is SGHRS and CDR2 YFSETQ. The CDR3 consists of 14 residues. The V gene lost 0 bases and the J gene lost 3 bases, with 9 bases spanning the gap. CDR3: CASSLDRADTEAFF. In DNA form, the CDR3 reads TGCGCCAGCAGCTTGGACAGGGCGGACACTGAAGCTTTCTTT.

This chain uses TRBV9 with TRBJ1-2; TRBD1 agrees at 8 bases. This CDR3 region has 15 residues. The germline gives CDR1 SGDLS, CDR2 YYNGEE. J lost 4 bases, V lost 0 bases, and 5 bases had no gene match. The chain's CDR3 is CASSVADRDTYGYTF. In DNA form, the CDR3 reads TGTGCCAGCAGCGTAGCGGACAGGGATACCTATGGCTACACCTTC.

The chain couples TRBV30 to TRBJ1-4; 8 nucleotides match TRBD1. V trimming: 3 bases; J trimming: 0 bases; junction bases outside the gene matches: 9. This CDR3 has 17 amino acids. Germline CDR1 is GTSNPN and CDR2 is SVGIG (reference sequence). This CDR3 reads CAWRGGTGDATNEKLFF. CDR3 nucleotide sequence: TGTGCCTGGAGGGGAGGGACAGGCGATGCAACTAATGAAAAACTGTTTTTT.

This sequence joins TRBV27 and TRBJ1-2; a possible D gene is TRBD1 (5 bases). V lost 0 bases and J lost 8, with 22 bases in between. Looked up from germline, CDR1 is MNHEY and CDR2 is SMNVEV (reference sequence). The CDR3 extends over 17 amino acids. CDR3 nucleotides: TGTGCCAGCAGTTTATCGAGCGGGGGGAGAGCTTTCACGGGCTACACCTTC. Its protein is CASSLSSGGRAFTGYTF.

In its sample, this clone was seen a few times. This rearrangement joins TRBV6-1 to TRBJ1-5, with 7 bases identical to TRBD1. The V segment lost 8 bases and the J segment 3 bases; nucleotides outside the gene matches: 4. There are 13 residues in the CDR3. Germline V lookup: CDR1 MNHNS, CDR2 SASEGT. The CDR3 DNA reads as TGTGCCAGCCGAGGGGGCCCCAATCAGCCCCAGCATTTT. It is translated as CASRGGPNQPQHF.

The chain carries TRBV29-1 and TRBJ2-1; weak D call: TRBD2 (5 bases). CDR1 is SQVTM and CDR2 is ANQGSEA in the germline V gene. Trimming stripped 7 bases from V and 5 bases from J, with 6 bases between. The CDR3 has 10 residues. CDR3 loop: CSAGDNEQFF. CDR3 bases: TGCAGCGCCGGGGACAATGAGCAGTTCTTC.

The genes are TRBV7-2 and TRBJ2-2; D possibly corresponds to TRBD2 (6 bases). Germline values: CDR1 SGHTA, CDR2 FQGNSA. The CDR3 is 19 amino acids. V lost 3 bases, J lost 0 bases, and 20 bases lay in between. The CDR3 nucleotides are TGTGCCAGCAGCTTGGGTGGGACTCTTTCTGGATCGAACACCGGGGAGCTGTTTTTT. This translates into CASSLGGTLSGSNTGELFF.